The rows below give T cell receptor beta chains drawn from one sample of a study of CD8+ T cells in alopecia areata. Profiling relied on immunoSEQ multiplex PCR, and the TCRdb table lists in-frame clones only, not all of them. The sample includes roughly 140,000 clones, less than 75% of them seen just once. Sequenced: CD8+ T cells sorted from blood. The receptor source for this set is a human donor in good health. Both conserved end residues are part of each CDR3. The order of the fields is D gene, V gene, clone size, J gene, CDR3 protein, CDR3 DNA. A D gene is named only where the DNA matches it firmly. The listing skips clone size in some rows; elsewhere it reads once, few, many or a size class.

>TRBD2|TRBV27|-|TRBJ2-1
CASSLSGSSYNEQFF
TGTGCCAGCAGCCTTAGCGGGAGCTCCTACAATGAGCAGTTCTTC
>-|TRBV19|few|TRBJ2-2
CASRWAWGELFF
TGTGCCAGTAGATGGGCCTGGGGGGAGCTGTTTTTT
>TRBD1|TRBV6-5|once|TRBJ2-7
CASSNSRGRLEQYF
TGTGCCAGCAGTAATTCTAGGGGGCGCCTCGAGCAGTACTTC
>TRBD1|TRBV5-1|once|TRBJ2-1
CASSYDRDHEQFF
TGCGCCAGCAGCTACGACAGGGACCATGAGCAGTTCTTC
>TRBD1|TRBV14|-|TRBJ1-1
CASSRQGTTEAFF
TGTGCCAGCAGCCGACAGGGAACCACTGAAGCTTTCTTT
>-|TRBV27|-|TRBJ1-4
CASRMGRGEKLFF
TGTGCCAGCAGGATGGGGCGAGGTGAAAAACTGTTTTTT
>TRBD1|TRBV5-1|few|TRBJ1-1
CASRYGTDEAFF
TGCGCCAGCAGGTACGGGACAGACGAAGCTTTCTTT
>-|TRBV15|few|TRBJ2-2
CATSPTSYTGELFF
TGTGCCACCAGCCCGACCTCTTACACCGGGGAGCTGTTTTTT
>-|TRBV27|-|TRBJ2-1
CASSLSSGIYNEQFF
TGTGCCAGCAGTTTATCGTCCGGAATTTACAATGAGCAGTTCTTC
>-|TRBV29-1|-|TRBJ2-7
CSGEPGSNEQYF
TGCAGCGGCGAGCCAGGGTCGAACGAGCAGTACTTC
>-|TRBV13|-|TRBJ1-2
CASSSTTETNYGYTF
TGTGCCAGCAGCTCCACGACAGAAACTAACTATGGCTACACCTTC
>TRBD2|TRBV2|-|TRBJ2-1
CASSESSGSEQFF
TGTGCCAGCAGTGAGTCCAGCGGGAGCGAGCAGTTCTTC
>-|TRBV30|-|TRBJ1-1
CAWSVPISNTEAFF
TGTGCCTGGAGTGTGCCAATTTCGAACACTGAAGCTTTCTTT
>TRBD2|TRBV14|few|TRBJ2-1
CASSPVGGGNEQFF
TGTGCCAGCAGCCCCGTCGGGGGGGGGAATGAGCAGTTCTTC
>TRBD2|TRBV29-1|-|TRBJ2-1
CSAPRRGEGRYEQFF
TGCAGCGCTCCCCGCCGGGGGGAGGGCCGGTATGAGCAGTTCTTC
>-|TRBV9|-|TRBJ2-7
CASSPPRDDEQYF
TGTGCCAGCAGCCCCCCGAGGGATGACGAGCAGTACTTC
>-|TRBV29-1|-|TRBJ2-6
CSVEVRAGSSGANVLTF
TGCAGCGTTGAAGTCCGGGCGGGAAGCTCTGGGGCCAACGTCCTGACTTTC
>TRBD2|TRBV5-1|-|TRBJ2-2
CASSLARLAGTGELFF
TGCGCCAGCAGCTTGGCACGGCTAGCGGGCACCGGGGAGCTGTTTTTT
>TRBD1|TRBV28|few|TRBJ2-5
CASWTGGETQYF
TGTGCCAGCTGGACAGGGGGAGAGACCCAGTACTTC
>-|TRBV6-5|-|TRBJ1-5
CASSEGDWQPQHF
TGTGCCAGCTCCGAGGGGGATTGGCAGCCCCAGCATTTT
>TRBD2|TRBV15|-|TRBJ2-1
CATSRDLAGEPNEQFF
TGTGCCACCAGCCGAGATCTAGCGGGAGAACCCAATGAGCAGTTCTTC
>-|TRBV23-1|-|TRBJ2-2
CARDAAANTGELFF
TGCGCCAGGGACGCGGCTGCGAACACCGGGGAGCTGTTTTTT
>TRBD1|TRBV6-5|-|TRBJ2-1
CASSYSQGAVYNEQFF
TGTGCCAGCAGTTACTCGCAGGGGGCAGTCTACAATGAGCAGTTCTTC
>-|TRBV27|-|TRBJ2-3
CASSPNARGTDTQYF
TGTGCCAGCAGTCCGAACGCCAGAGGCACAGATACGCAGTATTTT
>TRBD1|TRBV28|-|TRBJ2-7
CASSRPGTGAYEQYF
TGTGCCAGCAGCAGACCCGGGACAGGAGCCTACGAGCAGTACTTC
>-|TRBV6-5|-|TRBJ2-3
CASSRSHWDTQYF
TGTGCCAGCAGCCGGTCTCATTGGGATACGCAGTATTTT
>-|TRBV4-1|-|TRBJ2-5
CASSQDVSSGETQYF
TGCGCCAGCAGCCAAGATGTAAGCAGTGGGGAGACCCAGTACTTC
>-|TRBV11-2|-|TRBJ2-7
CASGYNQVYEQYF
TGTGCCAGCGGGTACAACCAGGTCTACGAGCAGTACTTC
>TRBD1|TRBV27|-|TRBJ2-5
CASSTRTGILETQYF
TGTGCCAGCAGTACGCGGACAGGGATCTTGGAGACCCAGTACTTC
>-|TRBV28|few|TRBJ2-1
CASSLEDREFNEQFF
TGTGCCAGCAGTTTAGAGGACAGAGAGTTCAATGAGCAGTTCTTC
>TRBD1|TRBV4-2|-|TRBJ2-5
CASGAGQGAETQYF
TGTGCCAGCGGCGCGGGACAGGGGGCCGAGACCCAGTACTTC
>TRBD2|TRBV5-1|-|TRBJ2-5
CASGSGLAGEVWGQYF
TGCGCCAGCGGATCGGGACTAGCGGGAGAGGTGTGGGGGCAGTACTTC
>-|TRBV7-2|few|TRBJ2-1
CASSKGEGLRRNEQFF
TGTGCCAGTTCAAAGGGAGAAGGACTACGACGCAATGAGCAGTTCTTC
>TRBD1|TRBV5-5|few|TRBJ2-7
CASSLTGQAYEQYF
TGTGCCAGCAGCCTGACCGGACAGGCCTACGAGCAGTACTTC
>-|TRBV10-2|-|TRBJ2-7
CASGGTAYEQYF
TGCGCCAGCGGGGGGACAGCCTACGAGCAGTACTTC